Presented here are 13 T cell receptor beta chains from one specimen sequenced in a study of blood T cell repertoires in COVID-19. Clones were sequenced by immunoSEQ multiplex PCR, and TCRdb holds only the in-frame ones, with some missing. The data show about 350,000 clones, with more than 70% seen just once and 7.3% held by the top ten. The sequenced sample was peripheral blood. These receptor sequences come from a woman aged 65 to 85 with COVID-19, enrolled during active disease.

The chain carries TRBV6-5 and TRBJ1-5; 8 bases agree with TRBD1. The CDR3 spans 15 residues. J was trimmed by 5 bases and V by 7 bases; bases with no gene match: 10. Germline CDR1 MNHEY, CDR2 SVGAGI. As DNA, the CDR3 is TGTGCCAGCAAAAAGGACAGGGCCGCCCATCAGCCCCAGCATTTT. It translates to CASKKDRAAHQPQHF.

Here the CDR3 DNA reads TGTGCCAGCAGCGCTCGGTCAGGGGGCAATTCACCCCTCCACTTT. It yields the protein CASSARSGGNSPLHF. This rearrangement joins TRBV21-1 to TRBJ1-6; the DNA was not compared with TRBD1, the D call given in the table. TRBV21-1 is deemed a pseudogene. The CDR3 length is 15 residues.

The rearrangement joins TRBV2 to TRBJ1-1; 8 nucleotides agree with TRBD1. V trimming: 5 bases; J trimming: 5 bases; junction bases outside the gene matches: 13. Germline values: CDR1 SNHLY, CDR2 FYNNEI. The CDR3 spans 16 residues. CDR3 amino acids: CASSPEMITGGTEAFF. CDR3 DNA: TGTGCCAGCAGTCCCGAAATGATAACAGGGGGAACTGAAGCTTTCTTT.

The chain couples TRBV6-2 or TRBV6-3 to TRBJ1-1, with TRBD1 as a possible D gene (5 bases). V lost 4 bases to trimming and J lost 5 bases, with 17 bases between them. Looked up from germline, CDR1 is MNHEY and CDR2 is SVGEGT. The CDR3 covers 15 residues. This CDR3 is CASSFSGGGFTEAFF. In DNA form, the CDR3 reads TGTGCCAGCAGTTTCTCCGGGGGGGGATTTACTGAAGCTTTCTTT.

The chain has TRBV5-1 and TRBJ1-2, with TRBD1 matching 7 bases. The J segment lost 7 bases and the V segment lost 4 bases, leaving 16 bases of the junction unmatched. CDR3 size: 16 residues. Germline-derived CDR1 and CDR2 are SGHRS and YFSETQ. The CDR3 region has the DNA TGCGCCAGCAGCCTCCGCCCCGGAACAGGGGAATCTGGCTACACCTTC. Translating it yields CASSLRPGTGESGYTF.

The V and J genes are TRBV4-3 and TRBJ2-7; tentatively, D is TRBD1 (6 bases). CDR3 size: 14 residues. CDR1 and CDR2 (germline): LGHNA, YSLEER. V was pared by 1 base and J by 3 bases, with 10 bases between. CDR3 bases: TGCGCCAGCAGCCAAGCCAGAGGGGGCTACGAGCAGTACTTC. It yields the protein CASSQARGGYEQYF.

The genes are TRBV4-1 and TRBJ1-5; D is ambiguous. V shed 0 bases and J shed 5 bases, with 11 bases lying between them. The V gene's germline CDR1 is MGHRA and CDR2 YSYEKL. CDR3 length: 15 amino acids. The CDR3, as DNA: TGCGCCAGCAGCCAAGATACCGCACCAGATCAGCCCCAGCATTTT. Its protein is CASSQDTAPDQPQHF.

This sequence joins TRBV21-1 and TRBJ2-1; the table gives TRBD1 as D, unverified against the DNA. TRBV21-1 is deemed a pseudogene. This CDR3 comprises 12 residues. CDR3 in amino acids: CASSKAGHEQFF. CDR3 DNA: TGTGCCAGCAGCAAAGCGGGGCATGAGCAGTTCTTC.

The rearrangement joins TRBV11-3 to TRBJ1-4, with 11 bases lining up with TRBD1. V was clipped by 5 bases and J by 7 bases; unmatched bases: 12. Germline-derived CDR1 and CDR2 are SGHNT and YENEEA. This CDR3 region has 17 residues. The CDR3 DNA reads TGTGCCAGCAGCCCTATCAATGGACAGGGGGCTTGTGAAAAACTGTTTTTT. Protein: CASSPINGQGACEKLFF.

This rearrangement joins TRBV29-1 to TRBJ2-1; TRBD1 matches at 10 bases. This CDR3 region has 13 residues. J lost 4 bases, V lost 4 bases, and 1 base had no gene match. The V gene's germline CDR1 is SQVTM and CDR2 ANQGSEA. The CDR3 DNA follows: TGCAGCGTTGCGGGACAGGGGTACAATGAGCAGTTCTTC. Amino acid sequence: CSVAGQGYNEQFF.

The rearrangement joins TRBV7-2 to TRBJ1-4, with a possible D match to TRBD1 (6 bases). CDR1 is SGHTA, CDR2 FQGNSA, per germline. V lost 5 bases to trimming and J lost 4 bases, with 14 bases between them. The CDR3 covers 15 residues. CDR3 loop: CASSAQGVNNEKLFF. In DNA form, the CDR3 reads TGTGCCAGCAGCGCACAGGGCGTAAATAATGAAAAACTGTTTTTT.

This sequence joins TRBV20-1 and TRBJ1-2; D uncertain. V was trimmed by 3 bases and J by 6 bases, leaving 5 bases between them. Germline CDR1 is DFQATT and CDR2 is SNEGSKA (reference sequence). This CDR3 has 10 amino acids. This CDR3 is CSASRDGYTF. The CDR3 DNA reads TGCAGTGCTAGTCGGGATGGCTACACCTTC.

This chain links TRBV4-1 with TRBJ1-1; tentative D call: TRBD1 (5 bases). With 4 bases removed from V and 0 bases from J, the gap between germline ends came to 15 bases. This CDR3 has 16 residues. Germline V lookup: CDR1 MGHRA, CDR2 YSYEKL. CDR3 nucleotide sequence: TGCGCCAGCAGCCCCCAGGGATTTTTAGTGAACACTGAAGCTTTCTTT. It is translated as CASSPQGFLVNTEAFF.